This T cell receptor beta chain was sequenced in a study of cytomegalovirus exposure and HLA in healthy donors. The CDR3 has 13 residues. V was clipped by 5 bases and J by 0 bases, with 11 bases between them. CDR1 is SQVTM, CDR2 ANQGSEA, per germline. Each donor was nominally healthy when sampled (though unrecorded immune exposures were likely). Both 60 Vbeta primers and 13 Jbeta primers went into the PCR. Profiling relied on immunoSEQ multiplex PCR, and the TCRdb table lists in-frame clones only, not all of them. Recorded for this sample: roughly 120,000 clones. The source material was PBMCs. This chain links TRBV29-1 with TRBJ2-7, with D maybe TRBD2 (6 bases). The receptor comes from a man aged 35-49 years in good health and CMV-seronegative. Here the CDR3 reads CSVLYSGSYEQYF. In DNA, the CDR3 is TGCAGCGTTTTATATAGCGGCTCCTACGAGCAGTACTTC.